This T cell receptor (beta chain) was sequenced for a study of cytomegalovirus exposure and HLA in healthy donors. The germline gives CDR1 SGHNT, CDR2 YYREEE (reference sequence). Deletions cut 4 bases from V and 11 bases from J, with 12 bases between. The CDR3 has 11 residues. Notes on this clone: What it binds is unknown.

Primers: 60 Vbeta forward and 13 Jbeta reverse. Only in-frame clones appear in the TCRdb table, and some are missing; sequencing was by immunoSEQ multiplex PCR. Among 95,000 to 150,000 clones, roughly 80% were seen once, and the ten largest hold less than 3%. Donors were nominally healthy when sampled, though unrecorded immune exposures were likely. Regarding the study as a whole: Common viral pathogens seemed to be connected with several of the most significant clusters, according to a later analysis. The authors excluded some V segments, including TRBV6-2 and TRBV6-3, as indistinguishable.

Material for sequencing was PBMCs. The rearrangement links TRBV5-4 to TRBJ1-1, with D hard to call. This sequence was found in a woman aged 40 to 49 in good health and CMV-seropositive. The CDR3 protein is CASSGATGAFF. CDR3 nucleotide sequence: TGTGCCAGCAGCGGAGCGACGGGTGCTTTCTTT.